The rows below give T cell receptor beta chains drawn from one sample of a study of human T cells and chemical hapten exposure. TCRdb passed the RACE reads through MiXCR, listing each CDR3 protein once. The table records about 120,000 distinct CDR3 sequences, about 13% of them present only once. Sequenced material: whole blood, taken in connection with sensitization to the hapten diphenylcyclopropenone (DPC). The source is a man between 18 and 29 years old with alopecia areata. Some clones in this sample may be carry-over from other donors' samples. CDR3s include the opening cysteine and the closing phenylalanine or tryptophan. The D gene is left open where the match is weak. Clone size, where shown, is once, few, many, or a class for clones that have expanded.

j_call: TRBJ2-1; clone_size: -; v_call: TRBV28; d_call: -; cdr3_aa: CASRLEAPYNEQFF; cdr3_nt: TGTGCCAGCAGGCTCGAGGCCCCCTACAATGAGCAGTTCTTC
j_call: TRBJ1-5; clone_size: -; v_call: TRBV18; d_call: -; cdr3_aa: CASSPRRASNQPQHF; cdr3_nt: TGTGCCAGCTCACCACGGAGGGCCAGCAATCAGCCCCAGCATTTT
j_call: TRBJ2-1; clone_size: -; v_call: TRBV7-9; d_call: -; cdr3_aa: CASSSSILSYNEQFF; cdr3_nt: TGTGCCAGCAGCTCCAGTATTCTCTCCTACAATGAGCAGTTCTTC
j_call: TRBJ1-1; clone_size: few; v_call: TRBV28; d_call: TRBD1; cdr3_aa: CASSSWDRGRPPTEAFF; cdr3_nt: TGTGCCAGCAGTTCTTGGGACAGGGGCCGGCCCCCCACTGAAGCTTTCTTT
j_call: TRBJ2-7; clone_size: -; v_call: TRBV7-6; d_call: -; cdr3_aa: CASSLSITYEQYF; cdr3_nt: TGTGCCAGCAGCTTATCCATCACCTACGAGCAGTACTTC
j_call: TRBJ1-1; clone_size: -; v_call: TRBV6-2/TRBV6-3; d_call: TRBD1; cdr3_aa: CASSPRQGLRLNTEAFF; cdr3_nt: TGTGCCAGCAGTCCCAGACAGGGGCTACGACTGAACACTGAAGCTTTCTTT
j_call: TRBJ2-1; clone_size: -; v_call: TRBV7-6; d_call: TRBD2; cdr3_aa: CASSLGRIAGPYNEQFF; cdr3_nt: TGTGCCAGCAGCCTGGGGCGAATAGCGGGGCCCTACAATGAGCAGTTCTTC
j_call: TRBJ2-2; clone_size: few; v_call: TRBV9; d_call: TRBD1; cdr3_aa: CASSVGQGQGRAGELFF; cdr3_nt: TGTGCCAGCAGCGTAGGACAGGGACAGGGTCGGGCCGGGGAGCTGTTTTTT
j_call: TRBJ2-7; clone_size: few; v_call: TRBV19; d_call: TRBD1; cdr3_aa: CASSARGQKRDRLKFYEQYF; cdr3_nt: TGTGCCAGTAGTGCCAGGGGTCAAAAACGGGACAGGTTAAAATTCTACGAGCAGTACTTC
j_call: TRBJ2-2; clone_size: few; v_call: TRBV7-3; d_call: -; cdr3_aa: CASKLVGDTGELFF; cdr3_nt: TGTGCCAGCAAGTTGGTCGGAGACACCGGGGAGCTGTTTTTT
j_call: TRBJ2-1; clone_size: -; v_call: TRBV7-2; d_call: -; cdr3_aa: CASSYPYNEQFF; cdr3_nt: TGTGCCAGCAGCTACCCCTACAATGAGCAGTTCTTC
j_call: TRBJ2-1; clone_size: many; v_call: TRBV6-4; d_call: -; cdr3_aa: CASSEKADPYNEQFF; cdr3_nt: TGTGCCAGCAGTGAAAAAGCGGACCCCTACAATGAGCAGTTCTTC
j_call: TRBJ1-6; clone_size: few; v_call: TRBV6-5; d_call: -; cdr3_aa: CASSYSGGTQAGALHF; cdr3_nt: TGTGCCAGCAGTTACTCAGGCGGAACCCAGGCCGGGGCCCTCCACTTT
j_call: TRBJ2-1; clone_size: -; v_call: TRBV29-1; d_call: -; cdr3_aa: CSVAGDSYNEQFF; cdr3_nt: TGCAGCGTCGCAGGGGACTCCTACAATGAGCAGTTCTTC
j_call: TRBJ2-1; clone_size: -; v_call: TRBV13; d_call: -; cdr3_aa: CASSPRGQPYNEQFF; cdr3_nt: TGTGCCAGCAGCCCGCGGGGACAGCCATACAATGAGCAGTTCTTC
j_call: TRBJ1-2; clone_size: -; v_call: TRBV4-3; d_call: TRBD1; cdr3_aa: CASSQDQGQIANYGYTF; cdr3_nt: TGCGCCAGCAGCCAAGATCAGGGACAGATCGCTAACTATGGCTACACCTTC
j_call: TRBJ1-3; clone_size: few; v_call: TRBV28; d_call: -; cdr3_aa: CASSSLDGAGNTIYF; cdr3_nt: TGTGCCAGCAGTTCCCTCGACGGTGCTGGAAACACCATATATTTT
j_call: TRBJ2-1; clone_size: few; v_call: TRBV11-2; d_call: -; cdr3_aa: CAGGTISHNEQFF; cdr3_nt: TGTGCCGGCGGGACCATTTCCCACAATGAGCAGTTCTTC
j_call: TRBJ2-1; clone_size: -; v_call: TRBV29-1; d_call: -; cdr3_aa: CRGDAYNEQFF; cdr3_nt: TGCAGGGGGGACGCGTACAATGAGCAGTTCTTC
j_call: TRBJ1-3; clone_size: -; v_call: TRBV11-2; d_call: -; cdr3_aa: CASSLGPGARGNTIYF; cdr3_nt: TGTGCCAGCAGCTTAGGCCCGGGCGCGAGAGGAAACACCATATATTTT
j_call: TRBJ1-2; clone_size: few; v_call: TRBV7-9; d_call: -; cdr3_aa: CASSLDVRPNYGYTF; cdr3_nt: TGTGCCAGCAGCTTAGATGTCAGACCTAACTATGGCTACACCTTC
j_call: TRBJ1-5; clone_size: -; v_call: TRBV2; d_call: -; cdr3_aa: CASSGELSGNQPQHF; cdr3_nt: TGTGCCAGCAGCGGAGAACTATCCGGCAATCAGCCCCAGCATTTT
j_call: TRBJ1-4; clone_size: few; v_call: TRBV5-1; d_call: -; cdr3_aa: CASSHGPLVHATNEKLFF; cdr3_nt: TGCGCCAGCAGCCATGGACCTCTGGTTCATGCAACTAATGAAAAACTGTTTTTT
j_call: TRBJ2-4; clone_size: -; v_call: TRBV20-1; d_call: -; cdr3_aa: CSARDPISLAKNIQYF; cdr3_nt: TGCAGTGCTAGAGATCCGATATCGCTAGCCAAAAACATTCAGTACTTC
j_call: TRBJ2-2; clone_size: many; v_call: TRBV7-9; d_call: -; cdr3_aa: CASSLEGARTGELFF; cdr3_nt: TGTGCCAGCAGCTTGGAAGGGGCGAGGACCGGGGAGCTGTTTTTT
j_call: TRBJ1-4; clone_size: -; v_call: TRBV4-3; d_call: TRBD1; cdr3_aa: CASSQYIERTGGREKLFF; cdr3_nt: TGCGCCAGCAGCCAATACATAGAAAGGACAGGGGGTAGGGAAAAACTGTTTTTT
j_call: TRBJ2-3; clone_size: -; v_call: TRBV6-2/TRBV6-3; d_call: -; cdr3_aa: CASSYEWGGTDTQYF; cdr3_nt: TGTGCCAGCAGTTACGAGTGGGGTGGCACAGATACGCAGTATTTT
j_call: TRBJ1-1; clone_size: many; v_call: TRBV2; d_call: -; cdr3_aa: CASSDRWQPNTEAFF; cdr3_nt: TGTGCCAGCAGTGATAGGTGGCAACCGAACACTGAAGCTTTCTTT
j_call: TRBJ2-7; clone_size: -; v_call: TRBV7-2; d_call: -; cdr3_aa: CASSSPVVRQAAYEQYF; cdr3_nt: TGTGCCAGCAGCTCCCCGGTAGTTAGGCAGGCGGCCTACGAGCAGTACTTC
j_call: TRBJ2-1; clone_size: many; v_call: TRBV12-3/TRBV12-4; d_call: TRBD1; cdr3_aa: CASSPYRGVNNEQFF; cdr3_nt: TGTGCCAGCAGCCCCTACAGGGGGGTGAACAATGAGCAGTTCTTC
j_call: TRBJ2-5; clone_size: -; v_call: TRBV6-2/TRBV6-3; d_call: TRBD1; cdr3_aa: CASSYRDRSQYDQETQYF; cdr3_nt: TGTGCCAGCAGTTACCGGGACAGGAGCCAATACGACCAAGAGACCCAGTACTTC
j_call: TRBJ1-6; clone_size: -; v_call: TRBV5-1; d_call: -; cdr3_aa: CASSTGNSPLHF; cdr3_nt: TGCGCCAGCAGTACCGGGAATTCACCCCTCCACTTT
j_call: TRBJ2-3; clone_size: -; v_call: TRBV6-4; d_call: TRBD2; cdr3_aa: CASSDGTSGGTDTQYF; cdr3_nt: TGTGCCAGCAGTGACGGGACTAGCGGGGGCACAGATACGCAGTATTTT
j_call: TRBJ1-6; clone_size: few; v_call: TRBV7-9; d_call: -; cdr3_aa: CASSFGGPNSPLHF; cdr3_nt: TGTGCCAGCAGCTTTGGGGGGCCCAATTCACCCCTCCACTTT
j_call: TRBJ2-6; clone_size: few; v_call: TRBV29-1; d_call: -; cdr3_aa: CSVARDLDSGANVLTF; cdr3_nt: TGCAGCGTTGCCAGGGACCTAGACTCTGGGGCCAACGTCCTGACTTTC
j_call: TRBJ1-5; clone_size: -; v_call: TRBV7-8; d_call: -; cdr3_aa: CASSLGWQGDNQPQHF; cdr3_nt: TGTGCCAGCAGCTTAGGATGGCAGGGCGACAATCAGCCCCAGCATTTT
j_call: TRBJ2-2; clone_size: many; v_call: TRBV12-3/TRBV12-4; d_call: -; cdr3_aa: CASSLTGTGELFF; cdr3_nt: TGTGCCAGCAGTTTGACGGGCACCGGGGAGCTGTTTTTT
j_call: TRBJ2-2; clone_size: few; v_call: TRBV19; d_call: -; cdr3_aa: CASRGYTGELFF; cdr3_nt: TGTGCCAGTAGGGGATACACCGGGGAGCTGTTTTTT
j_call: TRBJ1-2; clone_size: many; v_call: TRBV11-2; d_call: -; cdr3_aa: CASSLVRGVYGYTF; cdr3_nt: TGTGCCAGCAGCTTAGTGCGGGGGGTCTATGGCTACACCTTC
j_call: TRBJ1-1; clone_size: few; v_call: TRBV7-9; d_call: -; cdr3_aa: CASSFINRAEAFF; cdr3_nt: TGTGCCAGCAGCTTCATAAACCGCGCTGAAGCTTTCTTT
j_call: TRBJ1-1; clone_size: -; v_call: TRBV29-1; d_call: -; cdr3_aa: CSAHPRTDEAFF; cdr3_nt: TGCAGCGCCCATCCTAGGACGGATGAAGCTTTCTTT
j_call: TRBJ2-5; clone_size: -; v_call: TRBV14; d_call: -; cdr3_aa: CASSHAAEQETQYF; cdr3_nt: TGTGCCAGCAGCCATGCAGCGGAGCAAGAGACCCAGTACTTC
j_call: TRBJ2-1; clone_size: few; v_call: TRBV4-3; d_call: TRBD2; cdr3_aa: CASSQEMASGGVVDEQFF; cdr3_nt: TGCGCCAGCAGCCAAGAAATGGCTAGCGGGGGGGTGGTTGATGAGCAGTTCTTC
j_call: TRBJ1-5; clone_size: -; v_call: TRBV29-1; d_call: -; cdr3_aa: CSVPAGEDRWCQPQHF; cdr3_nt: TGCAGCGTCCCCGCAGGAGAGGATCGCTGGTGTCAGCCCCAGCATTTT
j_call: TRBJ2-3; clone_size: few; v_call: TRBV19; d_call: TRBD1; cdr3_aa: CASRPLNRGPGDTQYF; cdr3_nt: TGTGCCAGTAGACCTCTTAACAGGGGACCGGGGGATACGCAGTATTTT
j_call: TRBJ1-4; clone_size: -; v_call: TRBV20-1; d_call: -; cdr3_aa: CSAKRREKLFF; cdr3_nt: TGCAGTGCTAAACGGAGAGAAAAACTGTTTTTT
j_call: TRBJ2-2; clone_size: once; v_call: TRBV2; d_call: -; cdr3_aa: CASIQGTGELFF; cdr3_nt: TGTGCCAGCATCCAGGGTACCGGGGAGCTGTTTTTT
j_call: TRBJ1-5; clone_size: -; v_call: TRBV4-2; d_call: TRBD1; cdr3_aa: CASSQAGGLNQPQHF; cdr3_nt: TGTGCCAGCAGCCAAGCAGGGGGATTAAATCAGCCCCAGCATTTT
j_call: TRBJ1-1; clone_size: few; v_call: TRBV29-1; d_call: TRBD1; cdr3_aa: CSVHRGGGEAFF; cdr3_nt: TGCAGCGTACACAGGGGCGGGGGTGAAGCTTTCTTT
j_call: TRBJ2-5; clone_size: many; v_call: TRBV4-3; d_call: TRBD1; cdr3_aa: CASSLLAGTEETQYF; cdr3_nt: TGCGCCAGCAGCCTACTTGCCGGGACAGAAGAGACCCAGTACTTC
j_call: TRBJ2-1; clone_size: -; v_call: TRBV3-1; d_call: -; cdr3_aa: CASSQALLEQFF; cdr3_nt: TGTGCCAGCAGCCAAGCCCTACTCGAGCAGTTCTTC
j_call: TRBJ2-3; clone_size: -; v_call: TRBV7-3; d_call: TRBD1; cdr3_aa: CASSLGQGRTYF; cdr3_nt: TGTGCCAGCAGCCTTGGACAGGGGCGAACGTATTTT
j_call: TRBJ1-2; clone_size: -; v_call: TRBV29-1; d_call: TRBD1; cdr3_aa: CSVLGDRGRNYGYTF; cdr3_nt: TGCAGCGTTCTGGGGGACAGGGGACGCAACTATGGCTACACCTTC
j_call: TRBJ2-5; clone_size: -; v_call: TRBV29-1; d_call: TRBD1; cdr3_aa: CSVDWTGARETQYF; cdr3_nt: TGCAGCGTAGACTGGACAGGGGCCCGAGAGACCCAGTACTTC